The sequence of this TCR beta chain was determined in a study of blood T cells in healthy people across ages. CDR1 SGHRS and CDR2 YFSETQ come from the germline V gene. The CDR3 extends over 15 amino acids. Trimming shortened V by 8 bases and J by 1 base, and 16 bases separated the two germline ends. Alongside a J-beta primer mix, a sample-barcoded 5' primer served in a second PCR lasting roughly 6 to 12 cycles. TCRdb called the 5' RACE reads again in MiXCR, with one record for every CDR3 protein. The sample gives 790,000 or so distinct CDR3 sequences, roughly 50% of which show up once; around 24% is in the top ten.

The sample was blood. The sequence came from a man between 35 and 55 years old in good health. J is TRBJ2-4 and V is TRBV5-1; the D gene is possibly TRBD1 (6 bases). Written as DNA, the CDR3 is TGCGCCAGTACCACAGGGACGGGGGCCAAAAACATTCAGTACTTC. Residues: CASTTGTGAKNIQYF.